This is a list of T cell receptor beta chains from one sample in a study of cytomegalovirus exposure and HLA in healthy donors. The protocol was immunoSEQ multiplex PCR, while the TCRdb copy is restricted to in-frame clones and leaves out a portion. The sample includes about 170,000 clones, roughly 70% of them seen just once. Sample: PBMCs. The receptors shown here come from a girl under 18 in good health and CMV-seronegative. CDR3s include the opening cysteine and the closing phenylalanine or tryptophan. Fields, in order: V gene, D gene, J gene, clone size, CDR3 protein, CDR3 DNA. The D gene is left open where the match is weak. For some rows the clone size is stated as once, few or many, or as a class when expanded; others skip it.

TRBV30,NA,TRBJ1-3,NA,CAWSRRTGNTIYF,TGTGCCTGGAGCAGGCGAACTGGAAACACCATATATTTT
TRBV6-4,NA,TRBJ1-2,few,CASRPGGVANYGYTF,TGTGCCAGCAGGCCCGGAGGGGTGGCTAACTATGGCTACACCTTC
TRBV5-1,TRBD1,TRBJ2-3,NA,CASSSPVRQGAQSDTQYF,TGCGCCAGCAGCTCCCCCGTGCGACAGGGGGCTCAATCAGATACGCAGTATTTT
TRBV5-5,NA,TRBJ2-2,few,CASSLSGTGELFF,TGTGCCAGCAGCTTATCCGGGACCGGGGAGCTGTTTTTT
TRBV9,NA,TRBJ2-3,NA,CASSGGEDTQYF,TGTGCCAGCAGCGGAGGTGAGGATACGCAGTATTTT
TRBV2,NA,TRBJ2-2,NA,CARSRGEVATGELFF,TGTGCCAGAAGCAGGGGGGAGGTGGCCACCGGGGAGCTGTTTTTT
TRBV6-6,NA,TRBJ1-1,once,CASSYTPAGGNTEAFF,TGTGCCAGCAGTTATACCCCCGCGGGAGGGAACACTGAAGCTTTCTTT
TRBV7-9,NA,TRBJ1-2,NA,CASSLGGPGSNYGYTF,TGTGCCAGCAGCTTGGGAGGACCGGGATCTAACTATGGCTACACCTTC
TRBV29-1,NA,TRBJ2-1,few,CSVPPAGLSDEQFF,TGCAGCGTCCCCCCGGCGGGGCTGTCGGATGAGCAGTTCTTC
TRBV7-6,TRBD1,TRBJ2-1,once,CASSLAGQDYNEQFF,TGTGCCAGCAGCCTGGCGGGACAGGATTACAATGAGCAGTTCTTC
TRBV15,NA,TRBJ2-5,NA,CATSKGPGQDLGQETQYF,TGTGCCACCAGCAAAGGACCGGGACAAGATTTGGGCCAAGAGACCCAGTACTTC
TRBV7-9,NA,TRBJ1-4,NA,CASSLESGEKLFF,TGTGCCAGCAGCTTAGAATCAGGGGAAAAACTGTTTTTT
TRBV2,TRBD1,TRBJ1-1,NA,CASTRTGDTEAFF,TGTGCCAGCACCCGGACAGGGGACACTGAAGCTTTCTTT
TRBV5-1,TRBD1,TRBJ2-7,NA,CASSLALTGGGYEQYF,TGCGCCAGCAGCTTGGCACTAACAGGGGGAGGCTACGAGCAGTACTTC
TRBV7-9,TRBD1,TRBJ2-6,few,CASSRPGQGGSGANVLTF,TGTGCCAGCAGCCGACCGGGACAGGGAGGCTCTGGGGCCAACGTCCTGACTTTC
TRBV6-1,NA,TRBJ1-6,NA,CASKQGLVSPLHF,TGTGCCAGCAAACAGGGTCTCGTTTCACCCCTCCACTTT
TRBV19,NA,TRBJ2-3,NA,CASSPGLNTQYF,TGTGCCAGTAGTCCAGGTTTAAATACGCAGTATTTT
TRBV5-1,TRBD2,TRBJ2-1,NA,CASSYGVRTSGYNEQFF,TGCGCCAGCAGCTACGGGGTACGGACTAGCGGCTACAATGAGCAGTTCTTC
TRBV19,NA,TRBJ1-1,NA,CASSIGQVVGNTEAFF,TGTGCCAGTAGTATTGGGCAGGTGGTCGGGAACACTGAAGCTTTCTTT
TRBV7-8,TRBD2,TRBJ2-5,few,CASSLDESSGVRETQYF,TGTGCCAGCAGCTTAGATGAATCTAGCGGGGTTCGGGAGACCCAGTACTTC
TRBV6-1,NA,TRBJ2-2,NA,CAAHTGHYNTGELFF,TGTGCCGCCCATACCGGACACTATAACACCGGGGAGCTGTTTTTT
TRBV14,NA,TRBJ1-1,NA,CASSPLGGGAFF,TGTGCCAGCAGCCCCTTGGGGGGTGGGGCTTTCTTT
TRBV6-5,NA,TRBJ2-1,NA,CASSYGQGARNEQFF,TGTGCCAGCAGTTACGGGCAGGGTGCGAGGAATGAGCAGTTCTTC
TRBV19,NA,TRBJ1-2,NA,CASSRTTGRFGYTF,TGTGCCAGTAGTCGTACGACAGGAAGGTTTGGCTACACCTTC
TRBV18,NA,TRBJ1-1,NA,CASTGQNTEAFF,TGTGCCAGCACGGGACAGAACACTGAAGCTTTCTTT
TRBV29-1,NA,TRBJ2-7,NA,CSVEDTWGDAHEQYF,TGCAGCGTTGAAGATACATGGGGAGACGCTCACGAGCAGTACTTC
TRBV27,NA,TRBJ2-5,NA,CASSVGGPGETQYF,TGTGCCAGCAGTGTCGGAGGGCCGGGGGAGACCCAGTACTTC
TRBV12-2,NA,TRBJ2-3,NA,CASRDLAGGPDTQYF,TGTGCAAGTCGCGACCTAGCGGGGGGGCCAGATACGCAGTATTTT
TRBV15,NA,TRBJ1-2,NA,CATSRGGGLYGYTF,TGTGCCACCAGCAGAGGGGGCGGCCTCTATGGCTACACCTTC
TRBV2,NA,TRBJ2-7,NA,CASTPRTAYEQYF,TGTGCCAGCACCCCTCGGACAGCCTACGAGCAGTACTTC
TRBV30,TRBD2,TRBJ2-3,NA,CAWSLFSGGSTDTQYF,TGTGCCTGGAGTCTATTCAGCGGGGGGAGCACAGATACGCAGTATTTT
TRBV2,NA,TRBJ1-1,once,CASSVQGLLNTEAFF,TGTGCCAGCAGTGTGCAGGGACTTTTGAACACTGAAGCCTTCTTT
TRBV5-1,NA,TRBJ2-7,few,CASSLSDFREQYF,TGCGCCAGCAGCTTGTCAGATTTCCGCGAGCAGTACTTC
TRBV7-9,NA,TRBJ1-5,NA,CASTLQGGQPQHF,TGTGCCAGCACCCTACAAGGCGGTCAGCCCCAGCATTTT